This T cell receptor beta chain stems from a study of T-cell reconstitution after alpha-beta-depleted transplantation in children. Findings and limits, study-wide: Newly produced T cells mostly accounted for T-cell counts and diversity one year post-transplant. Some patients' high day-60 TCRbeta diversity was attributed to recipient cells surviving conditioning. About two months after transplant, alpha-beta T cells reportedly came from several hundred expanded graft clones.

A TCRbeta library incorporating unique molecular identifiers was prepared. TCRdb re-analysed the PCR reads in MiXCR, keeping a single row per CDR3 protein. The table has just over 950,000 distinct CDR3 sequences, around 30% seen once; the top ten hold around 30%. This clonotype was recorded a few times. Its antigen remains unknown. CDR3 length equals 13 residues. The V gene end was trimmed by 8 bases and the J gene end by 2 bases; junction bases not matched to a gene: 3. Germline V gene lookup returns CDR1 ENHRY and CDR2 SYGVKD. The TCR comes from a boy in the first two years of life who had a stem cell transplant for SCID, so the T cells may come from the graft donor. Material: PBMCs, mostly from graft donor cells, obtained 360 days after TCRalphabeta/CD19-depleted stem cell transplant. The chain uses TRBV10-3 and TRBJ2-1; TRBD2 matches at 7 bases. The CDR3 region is CAIAGDPYNEQFF. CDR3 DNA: TGTGCCATCGCGGGGGACCCCTACAATGAGCAGTTCTTC.